Below are 26 T cell receptor beta chains sequenced from a single sample in a study of T cells in Graves' hyperthyroidism and ophthalmopathy. Researchers amplified the TCR beta CDR3 regions from RNA transcripts. Researchers ran a first-round RT-PCR on the TCR CDR3 using the HTBI primer set. TCRdb itself ran the multiplex PCR reads through MiXCR, one entry per CDR3 protein. The sample comprises over 650,000 distinct CDR3 sequences, just under 45% of which are singletons, and under 8.5% rests with the top ten. The sequenced sample consisted of peripheral blood or thyroid tissue (not recorded which). These receptors came from an adult man with Graves' disease, either hyperthyroidism or ophthalmopathy (not recorded which).

This clonotype was seen a single time. The chain joins TRBV15 to TRBJ1-2; perhaps TRBD1 as D (5 bases). From germline, CDR1 is LNHNV and CDR2 YYDKDF (reference sequence). This CDR3 has 14 amino acids. The V end was cut by 1 base, the J end by 8 bases, with 14 bases between. The CDR3 DNA is TGTGCCACCAGCAGAGGCTGGGGGGACTTAGGCTACACCTTC. It is translated as CATSRGWGDLGYTF.

The rearrangement uses TRBV6-6 and TRBJ1-1, with TRBD1 matching 10 bases. Trimming at V came to 5 bases and at J to 4 bases, leaving 16 bases not matched to a gene. CDR3 length equals 18 residues. CDR1 is MNHNY, CDR2 SVGAGI, per germline (reference sequence). CDR3 coding DNA: TGTGCCAGCAGTCCACCGGGACAGGGGACAACATTGATCACTGAAGCTTTCTTT. Translation: CASSPPGQGTTLITEAFF.

Only one count was recorded for this clonotype. Since a much larger clone is just one base distant, this may be a read error. V usage is TRBV2 and J usage is TRBJ1-1, with D possibly TRBD1 on 5 matching bases. Germline CDR1 is SNHLY and CDR2 is FYNNEI. The CDR3 sequence is 12 residues long. The CDR3 loop reads CASGEGGAEAFF. DNA for the CDR3: TGTGCCAGCGGTGAAGGAGGGGCTGAAGCTTTCTTT.

This clonotype was counted only a few times. CDR3 residues: CASSPGTGGANQPQHF. As DNA, the CDR3 is TGTGCCAGCAGCCCAGGGACAGGGGGCGCGAATCAGCCCCAGCATTTT. This chain joins TRBV11-2 and TRBJ1-5, with 12 positions matching TRBD1. The trim removed 5 bases at V and 4 bases at J, leaving 6 bases unmatched. The CDR3 runs 16 residues. Per germline, CDR1 SGHAT and CDR2 FQNNGV.

This clonotype was recorded at least ten times. The germline gene is not matched at one end of the junction; a read error may be the cause. This sequence joins TRBV7-7 and TRBJ2-5; perhaps TRBD2 as D (6 bases). The CDR3 is made up of 16 amino acids. Germline V gene lookup returns CDR1 SSHAT and CDR2 FNYEAQ (reference sequence). The chain's CDR3 is CASSLRGREAQETQYF. Written as DNA, the CDR3 is TGTGCTAGCAGCTTAAGAGGCAGGGAGGCCCAAGAGACCCAGTACTTC.

This rearrangement joins TRBV7-8 to TRBJ1-6; possibly TRBD1 for D (5 bases). V was trimmed by 8 bases and J by 10 bases, leaving 15 bases between them. The V gene's germline CDR1 is SGHVS and CDR2 FQNEAQ. This CDR3 is built from 13 residues. The CDR3 is CASFKGFLSPLHF. The CDR3 region has the DNA TGTGCCAGCTTCAAGGGGTTTCTATCACCCCTCCACTTT.

The rearrangement uses TRBV24-1 and TRBJ1-5, with TRBD1 identical over 12 bases. V trimming: 3 bases; J trimming: 3 bases; junction bases outside the gene matches: 5. CDR3 size: 17 residues. From germline, CDR1 is KGHDR and CDR2 SFDVKD. CDR3 DNA: TGTGCCACCAGTGATCCCGGGACAGGGGGCGTCAATCAGCCCCAGCATTTT. Translating gives CATSDPGTGGVNQPQHF.

On this clonotype itself: Likely a read error: the CDR3 ends without its conserved phenylalanine or tryptophan. The chain couples TRBV11-2 to TRBJ2-5, with TRBD2 identical over 8 bases. The CDR3 is made up of 16 amino acids. The ends lost 0 bases at V and 0 bases at J; junction bases unmatched: 3. Germline CDR1 and CDR2: SGHAT and FQNNGV. CDR3 residues: CASSLEAGGHQETQYL. For the CDR3, the DNA is TGTGCCAGCAGCTTAGAGGCGGGGGGCCACCAAGAGACCCAGTACCTC.

The rearrangement links TRBV6-5 to TRBJ1-1, with a possible D match to TRBD1 (6 bases). The CDR3 covers 13 residues. The germline V gene has CDR1 MNHEY and CDR2 SVGAGI. V dropped 2 bases and J dropped 12 bases, with 16 bases sitting between them. CDR3 bases: TGTGCCAGCAGTTACAATAGCGGGGGCCCGACTTTCTTT. It is translated as CASSYNSGGPTFF.

The V gene is TRBV15, the J gene TRBJ2-5; D gene ambiguous. Trimming removed 0 bases at V and 9 bases at J, with 11 bases between. The CDR3 has 13 residues. Germline V gene sequence: CDR1 LNHNV, CDR2 YYDKDF (reference sequence). The CDR3 is CATSRDLGQPQYF. The DNA for the CDR3 is TGTGCCACCAGCAGAGATCTCGGTCAGCCCCAGTACTTC.

This clonotype was recorded once. V usage is TRBV29-1 and J usage is TRBJ1-5, with 8 bases lining up with TRBD1. CDR1 and CDR2 (germline): SQVTM, ANQGSEA. CDR3 length: 14 residues. CDR3 in DNA: TGCAGTGGGACAGGTGATTTGAGCAATCAGCCCCAGCATTTT. As protein: CSGTGDLSNQPQHF.

There are a few counts of this clonotype. The V call is TRBV7-2, the J call TRBJ2-7; D gene unclear. Trimming left V 4 bases short and J 4 bases short, with 20 bases between. The CDR3 loop spans 16 amino acids. Germline loops: CDR1 SGHTA, CDR2 FQGNSA. The CDR3 DNA sequence: TGTGCCAGCAGCTCCCACCGGGCCCCATCTAATTACGAGCAGTACTTC. It specifies CASSSHRAPSNYEQYF.

This clonotype was observed a single time. The genes are TRBV29-1 and TRBJ1-5; possible D gene TRBD1, 6 bases. The germline CDR1 and CDR2 sequences are SQVTM and ANQGSEA. V lost 5 bases and J 7 bases, leaving 21 bases between the germline ends. The CDR3 covers 15 residues. The CDR3: CSVKGRGAGAQPQHF. As DNA, the CDR3 is TGCAGCGTTAAAGGACGGGGGGCTGGGGCACAGCCCCAGCATTTT.

This clonotype appeared many times. This chain connects TRBV7-3 to TRBJ1-1; a possible D gene is TRBD1 (6 bases). This CDR3 has 15 amino acids. The V end was cut by 7 bases, the J end by 2 bases, with 17 bases between. Germline assignment: CDR1 SGHTA and CDR2 FQGTGA. This CDR3 reads CASKETGLPNTEAFF. The CDR3 DNA is TGTGCCAGCAAAGAGACAGGACTACCTAACACTGAAGCTTTCTTT.

This clonotype was picked up a small number of times. A read error may account for a junction end that differs from germline. V usage is TRBV10-3 and J usage is TRBJ1-5, with D unresolved. This CDR3 is built from 15 residues. From germline, CDR1 is ENHRY and CDR2 SYGVKD. The CDR3 sequence is CASSAFKRGNQPQHF. In nucleotides, the CDR3 is TGTGCCAGCAGTGCATTTAAGCGAGGCAATCAGCCCCAGCATTTT.

The rearrangement joins TRBV11-1 to TRBJ2-7, with TRBD1 matching over 10 bases. The CDR3 length is 16 residues. Germline-derived CDR1 and CDR2 are SGHAT and FQDESV (reference sequence). V was pared by 3 bases and J by 4 bases, with 9 bases of the junction left unmatched. The CDR3 DNA sequence: TGTGCCAGCAGCTTCCGGGACAGGGGCGCGCCTTACGAGCAGTACTTC. Translated: CASSFRDRGAPYEQYF.

Remarks on this clonotype: At one end the junction does not follow the germline gene, possibly because of a read error. V gene TRBV9 combines with J gene TRBJ2-5, with unresolved D. This CDR3 contains 16 residues. Germline lookup yields CDR1 SGDLS and CDR2 YYNGEE. This CDR3 reads CASSVNEVPDQGTQYF. CDR3 bases: TGTGCCAGCAGCGTAAACGAGGTGCCAGATCAAGGGACCCAGTACTTC.

The chain couples TRBV7-2 to TRBJ2-7, with 11 bases aligning to TRBD2. In germline, CDR1 is SGHTA, CDR2 FQGNSA. The CDR3 spans 15 residues. After removal of 8 bases from V and 4 bases from J, the junction contained 10 bases not matched to a gene. Written as DNA, the CDR3 is TGTGCCAGCTCAACTAGCGGGGGCCGGATTTACGAGCAGTACTTC. This sequence encodes CASSTSGGRIYEQYF.

The rearrangement uses TRBV29-1 and TRBJ1-5; 7 nucleotides align to TRBD1. The CDR3 totals 13 residues. The junction had 3 bases not matched to a gene; V was cut back by 7 bases and J by 0 bases. Looked up from germline, CDR1 is SQVTM and CDR2 is ANQGSEA. CDR3 loop: CSGGTASNQPQHF. As DNA, the CDR3 is TGCAGCGGGGGGACAGCTAGCAATCAGCCCCAGCATTTT. Combining the CDR3 with reference TRBV29-1 and TRBJ1-5 gives the whole variable domain SAVISQKPSRDICQRGTSLTIQCQVDSQVTMMFWYRQQPGQSLTLIATANQGSEATYESGFVIDKFPISRPNLTFSTLTVSNMSPEDSSIYLCSGGTASNQPQHFGDGTRLSIL.

This clonotype was detected only a few times. The rearrangement links TRBV7-3 to TRBJ2-7; no clear D gene. The V end was cut by 5 bases, the J end by 0 bases, with 11 bases between. CDR1 and CDR2 from the germline V gene are SGHTA and FQGTGA. The CDR3 has 14 amino acids. Written as DNA, the CDR3 is TGTGCCAGCAGCCAAGTATCGTCCTCCTACGAGCAGTACTTC. Protein product: CASSQVSSSYEQYF. Filled out from reference TRBV7-3 and TRBJ2-7, the complete variable domain reads GAGVSQTPSNKVTEKGKYVELRCDPISGHTALYWYRQSLGQGPEFLIYFQGTGAADDSGLPNDRFFAVRPEGSVSTLKIQRTERGDSAVYLCASSQVSSSYEQYFGPGTRLTVT.

The genes are TRBV20-1 and TRBJ1-1, with D perhaps TRBD1 (6 bases). This CDR3 has 15 amino acids. Germline V lookup: CDR1 DFQATT, CDR2 SNEGSKA (reference sequence). V shed 0 bases and J shed 8 bases, with 19 bases lying between them. CDR3 protein: CSARDSGTQIVEAFF. The CDR3 DNA reads TGCAGTGCTAGAGATTCCGGGACACAGATAGTCGAAGCTTTCTTT.

The table lists this clonotype with many counts. The V gene is TRBV2, the J gene TRBJ1-5, with D possibly TRBD1 on 6 matching bases. V was cut by 0 bases and J by 3 bases, with 12 bases left in between. This CDR3 region has 16 residues. Germline loops: CDR1 SNHLY, CDR2 FYNNEI. The DNA for the CDR3 is TGTGCCAGCAGTGAAGCGCTCGACAGGCTCAATCAGCCCCAGCATTTT. It yields the protein CASSEALDRLNQPQHF.

The CDR3 DNA sequence: TGCAGTGCCGTCGGGGACACCTTCTATGGCTACACCTTC. Amino acid sequence: CSAVGDTFYGYTF. J is TRBJ1-2 and V is TRBV20-1; D perhaps matches TRBD1 (6 bases). Trimming took 6 bases from V and 4 from J, leaving 15 bases between them. The CDR3 length is 13 residues. Germline V gene sequence: CDR1 DFQATT, CDR2 SNEGSKA (reference sequence).

The rearrangement joins TRBV6-1 to TRBJ1-4; D gene ambiguous. CDR3 size: 13 residues. Trimming took 8 bases from V and 6 from J, leaving 13 bases between them. In germline, CDR1 is MNHNS, CDR2 SASEGT. The CDR3 loop is CASSPQRDEKLFF. Here the CDR3 DNA reads TGTGCCAGCTCACCACAGAGGGATGAAAAACTGTTTTTT.

The V call is TRBV20-1, the J call TRBJ1-2; 8 nucleotides align to TRBD1. The J segment lost 7 bases and the V segment lost 0 bases, leaving 1 base of the junction unmatched. The V gene's germline CDR1 is DFQATT and CDR2 SNEGSKA (reference sequence). The CDR3 has 12 residues. CDR3 bases: TGCAGTGCTAGAGATGGACAGGGTGGCTACACCTTC. Protein: CSARDGQGGYTF.

The chain uses TRBV20-1 and TRBJ1-4; the D gene is possibly TRBD1 (5 bases). CDR3 length: 13 residues. Between the trimmed V and J ends, which lost 6 bases and 2 bases, there was a span of 10 bases. Germline CDR1 is DFQATT and CDR2 is SNEGSKA (reference sequence). CDR3 nucleotides: TGCAGTGCCGAGGGGTTGACTAATGAAAAACTGTTTTTT. It codes for CSAEGLTNEKLFF.